Listed below are T cell receptor beta chains from one sample, sequenced in a study of naive and memory T cell subsets. TCRdb recomputed calls from the UMI-ligation and nested PCR reads with MiXCR, one row per CDR3 protein. The sample comprises about 150,000 distinct CDR3 sequences, 20% to 25% of which are singletons, and 0.085% to 0.11% rests with the top ten. The sequencing input was naive CD4+ T cells from blood. These receptor sequences come from a human donor in good health. The conserved cysteine and the conserved F or W are not part of the CDR3 here. Expanded clones are given a class, and other clones once, few, many or no size at all.

TRBJ2-4 | many | TRBV20-1 | SVDGGAKNIQY
TRBJ2-3 | - | TRBV30 | AWSGIYTDTQY
TRBJ2-1 | - | TRBV27 | ASSYTGAAGQNEQF
TRBJ2-3 | - | TRBV29-1 | SVEEVGGKGTQY
TRBJ1-5 | few | TRBV15 | ATSRDVQPQH
TRBJ2-3 | - | TRBV5-1 | ASRSEWGIRTDTQY
TRBJ2-7 | many | TRBV7-6 | ASSGSGSFEQY
TRBJ2-3 | - | TRBV28 | ASRTSPVGPQY
TRBJ2-3 | few | TRBV29-1 | SVDTGARDTQY
TRBJ2-4 | few | TRBV29-1 | SVGSRRGKNIQY
TRBJ1-3 | - | TRBV7-2 | ASSLGGQGSGNTIY
TRBJ2-3 | - | TRBV20-1 | SARDQGLATDTQY
TRBJ2-7 | few | TRBV18 | ASSPWQGFSYEQY
TRBJ2-1 | few | TRBV9 | ASSGGDLWTAYNEQF
TRBJ2-1 | many | TRBV21-1 | ASSAGLAVSSYNEQF
TRBJ2-5 | few | TRBV7-2 | ASSLMSETQY
TRBJ1-5 | - | TRBV5-4 | ASSLTGDRWNQPQH
TRBJ2-7 | many | TRBV7-3 | ASSLMGGHSYEQY
TRBJ2-7 | many | TRBV29-1 | SVSDPGGSSYEQY
TRBJ2-7 | - | TRBV2 | ASSARTATYEQY
TRBJ2-4 | few | TRBV20-1 | SARRPSENIQY
TRBJ2-2 | - | TRBV9 | ASSGTTGTGELF
TRBJ2-1 | - | TRBV5-1 | ASSLKLAGESEQF
TRBJ1-3 | few | TRBV4-1 | ASSQGRSRTRSGNTIY
TRBJ1-5 | - | TRBV5-6 | ASSLGEGQPQH
TRBJ2-2 | many | TRBV20-1 | SARAEPLAGGGELF
TRBJ2-3 | - | TRBV12-3/TRBV12-4 | ASSLIDGSTDTQY